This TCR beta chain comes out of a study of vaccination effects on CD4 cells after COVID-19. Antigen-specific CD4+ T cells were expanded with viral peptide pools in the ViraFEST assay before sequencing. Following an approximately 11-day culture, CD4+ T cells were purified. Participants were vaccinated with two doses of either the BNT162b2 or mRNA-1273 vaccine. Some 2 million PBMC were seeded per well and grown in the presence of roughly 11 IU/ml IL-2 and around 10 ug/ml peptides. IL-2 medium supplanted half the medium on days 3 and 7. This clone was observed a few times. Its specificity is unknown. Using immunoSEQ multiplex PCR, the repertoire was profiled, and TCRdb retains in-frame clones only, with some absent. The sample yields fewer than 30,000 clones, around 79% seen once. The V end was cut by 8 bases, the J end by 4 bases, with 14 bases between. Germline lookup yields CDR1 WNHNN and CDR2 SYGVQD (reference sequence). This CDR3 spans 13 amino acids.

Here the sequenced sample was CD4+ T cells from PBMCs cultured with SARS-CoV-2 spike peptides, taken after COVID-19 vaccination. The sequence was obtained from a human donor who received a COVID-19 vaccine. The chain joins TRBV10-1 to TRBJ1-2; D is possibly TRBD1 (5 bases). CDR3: CASGSGGTYGYTF. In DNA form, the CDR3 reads TGCGCCAGCGGATCTGGAGGGACCTATGGCTACACCTTC.